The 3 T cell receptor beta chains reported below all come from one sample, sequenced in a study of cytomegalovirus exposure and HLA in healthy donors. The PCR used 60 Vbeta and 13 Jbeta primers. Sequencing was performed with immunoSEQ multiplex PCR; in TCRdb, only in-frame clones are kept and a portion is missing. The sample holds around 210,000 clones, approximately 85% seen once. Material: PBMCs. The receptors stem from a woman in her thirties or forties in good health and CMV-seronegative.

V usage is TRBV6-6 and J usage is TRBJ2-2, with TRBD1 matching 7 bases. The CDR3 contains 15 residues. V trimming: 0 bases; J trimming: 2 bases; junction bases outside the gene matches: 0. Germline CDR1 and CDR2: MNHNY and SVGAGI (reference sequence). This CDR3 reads CASSYSGGNTGELFF. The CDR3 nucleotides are TGTGCCAGCAGTTACTCAGGGGGCAACACCGGGGAGCTGTTTTTT.

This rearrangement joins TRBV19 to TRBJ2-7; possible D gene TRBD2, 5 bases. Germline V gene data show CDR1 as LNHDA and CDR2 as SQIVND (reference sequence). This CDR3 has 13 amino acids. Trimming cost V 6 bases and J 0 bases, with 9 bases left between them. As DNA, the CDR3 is TGTGCCAGTAGCCCTACTAGCTCCTACGAGCAGTACTTC. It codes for CASSPTSSYEQYF.

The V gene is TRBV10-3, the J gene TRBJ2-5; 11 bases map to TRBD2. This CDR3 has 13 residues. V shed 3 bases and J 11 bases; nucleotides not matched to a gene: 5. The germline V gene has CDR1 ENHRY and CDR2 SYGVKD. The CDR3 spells CAISELAGEEQYF. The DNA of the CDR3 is TGTGCCATCAGTGAACTAGCGGGAGAAGAGCAGTACTTC.